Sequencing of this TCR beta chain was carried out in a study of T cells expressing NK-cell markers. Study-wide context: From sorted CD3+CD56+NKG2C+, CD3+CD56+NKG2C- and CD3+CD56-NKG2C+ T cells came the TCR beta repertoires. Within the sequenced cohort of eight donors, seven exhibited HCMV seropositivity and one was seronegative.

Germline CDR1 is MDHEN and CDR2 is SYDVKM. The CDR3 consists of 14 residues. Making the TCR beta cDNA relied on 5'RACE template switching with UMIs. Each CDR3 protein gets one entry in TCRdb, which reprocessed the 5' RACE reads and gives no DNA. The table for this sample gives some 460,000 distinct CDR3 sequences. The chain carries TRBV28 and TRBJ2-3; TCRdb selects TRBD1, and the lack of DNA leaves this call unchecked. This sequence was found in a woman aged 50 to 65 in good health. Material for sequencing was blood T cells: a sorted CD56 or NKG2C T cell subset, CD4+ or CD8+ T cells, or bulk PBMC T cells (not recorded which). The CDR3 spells CATRGGLGTDTQYF.